The entry that follows covers one T cell receptor beta chain sequence. The treatment was: around 19 received Ad26.COV2.S at low or high dose, single or two shots; 5 received placebo; per-sample allocation not given. The samples were gathered on day 63 after the first injection of vaccine or placebo. The record originates from a study of Ad26.COV2.S vaccination and SARS-CoV-2 variants. Study information: Of the COV1001 trial arms, the Ad26.COV2.S arm included the donor.

The CDR3 covers 15 residues. The germline gives CDR1 MDHEN, CDR2 SYDVKM. Trimming cost V 6 bases and J 4 bases, with 18 bases left between them. Here immunoSEQ multiplex PCR was the method, and the copy in TCRdb shows in-frame clones only, minus some. The repertoire holds roughly 350,000 clones, with approximately 90% as singletons. The specimen comprised peripheral blood, sampled in a trial of Ad26.COV2.S vaccine versus placebo. The sequence came from a person between 18 and 65 years old who received the Ad26.COV2.S COVID-19 vaccine or a placebo. The chain couples TRBV28 to TRBJ1-1; TRBD1 might be the D (6 bases). DNA of the CDR3: TGTGCCAGCAGCCCCCCGGGGGGGGCGATCACTGAAGCTTTCTTT. It encodes CASSPPGGAITEAFF. The complete variable domain, with remaining parts taken from reference TRBV28 and TRBJ1-1, reads DVKVTQSSRYLVKRTGEKVFLECVQDMDHENMFWYRQDPGLGLRLIYFSYDVKMKEKGDIPEGYSVSREKKERFSLILESASTNQTSMYLCASSPPGGAITEAFFGQGTRLTVV.